These 25 T cell receptor beta chains share one sample of origin, sequenced in a study of vaccination and CD4 T cells after COVID-19. The Oncomine TCR Beta short-read assay sequenced DNA from cultured CD4+ T cells. Each CDR3 protein is one row after TCRdb ran MiXCR on the PCR reads. The table has about 22,000 distinct CDR3 sequences, around 30% seen once. Time point described: late sampling 161 to 241 days after vaccination in a few convalescent patients. Treatment defined: approximately nine-day PBMC culture with coronavirus spike peptide pools or control peptides (ViraFEST assay). These receptors have no known antigen. The sample was CD4+ T cells from blood, cultured in vitro, taken about 7 months after SARS-CoV-2 vaccination. All receptors come from a human donor who had recovered from COVID-19.

The chain recombines TRBV20-1 with TRBJ2-7, with 9 nucleotides matching TRBD2. V shed 2 bases and J 4 bases; nucleotides not matched to a gene: 9. This CDR3 comprises 15 residues. CDR1 DFQATT and CDR2 SNEGSKA come from the germline V gene (reference sequence). CDR3 nucleotides: TGCAGTGCTAGAAGCGGTAGCGGGAGCGGGTACGAGCAGTACTTC. Protein sequence: CSARSGSGSGYEQYF.

V and J are TRBV4-3 and TRBJ2-7, with 10 positions matching TRBD2. The CDR3 sequence is 16 residues long. Germline V CDR1 and CDR2: LGHNA, YSLEER. J was trimmed by 7 bases and V by 0 bases; bases with no gene match: 9. For the CDR3, the DNA is TGCGCCAGCAGCCAAGATAGAATAGCGGGAGGTGAAGAGCAGTACTTC. It codes for CASSQDRIAGGEEQYF.

V gene TRBV7-8 combines with J gene TRBJ2-2; D may match TRBD1 or TRBD2 (5 bases each). Germline CDR1 and CDR2: SGHVS and FQNEAQ. This CDR3 region has 16 residues. V was clipped by 1 base and J by 4 bases, with 13 bases between them. In nucleotides, the CDR3 is TGTGCCAGCAGCTTAGACGGGACCCTGGGCACCGGGGAGCTGTTTTTT. Translated: CASSLDGTLGTGELFF.

This chain joins TRBV7-8 and TRBJ2-6; possible D gene TRBD1, 5 bases. The V end lost 4 bases, the J end lost 4 bases, and 17 bases lay between the germline ends. The CDR3 runs 17 residues. The V gene's germline CDR1 is SGHVS and CDR2 FQNEAQ. The CDR3 is CASSSWQGSYGANVLTF. The CDR3 DNA reads TGTGCCAGCAGCTCTTGGCAGGGTTCTTACGGGGCCAACGTCCTGACTTTC.

This clonotype was seen only a few times. V usage is TRBV20-1 and J usage is TRBJ2-5; 8 bases fit TRBD2. Germline loops: CDR1 DFQATT, CDR2 SNEGSKA (reference sequence). CDR3 length: 16 amino acids. The junction had 7 bases not matched to a gene; V was cut back by 0 bases and J by 1 base. The CDR3 reads CSAREGLAGLQETQYF. As DNA, the CDR3 is TGCAGTGCTAGAGAGGGCCTAGCGGGCCTCCAAGAGACCCAGTACTTC.

V usage is TRBV28 and J usage is TRBJ2-1, with 8 bases aligning to TRBD1. The length of the CDR3 is 16 residues. Germline V gene data show CDR1 as MDHEN and CDR2 as SYDVKM. V dropped 6 bases and J dropped 0; count of bases not matched to a gene: 7. The CDR3 sequence: CASRSDRGRSYNEQFF. The CDR3 nucleotides read TGTGCCAGCAGGTCCGACAGGGGACGCTCCTACAATGAGCAGTTCTTC.

This rearrangement joins TRBV2 to TRBJ1-5; perhaps TRBD1 as D (5 bases). V was clipped by 8 bases and J by 6 bases, with 14 bases between them. This CDR3 contains 13 residues. The germline CDR1 and CDR2 sequences are SNHLY and FYNNEI. DNA for the CDR3: TGTGCCAGCGGTACAGGTAGAGGTCAGCCCCAGCATTTT. Amino acids: CASGTGRGQPQHF.

This clonotype is deemed medium-sized. This chain uses TRBV20-1 with TRBJ2-5; weak D call: TRBD1 (5 bases). CDR3 length: 16 residues. Trimming pared 0 bases from V and 3 bases from J, leaving 17 bases between. Germline V gene lookup returns CDR1 DFQATT and CDR2 SNEGSKA (reference sequence). The CDR3 spells CSARDPTGAPEETQYF. In DNA, the CDR3 is TGCAGTGCTAGAGATCCTACAGGAGCCCCCGAAGAGACCCAGTACTTC.

The V call is TRBV28, the J call TRBJ2-3; maybe TRBD2 (5 bases). The V end lost 3 bases, the J end lost 14 bases, and 15 bases lay between the germline ends. CDR3 length: 12 amino acids. CDR1 is MDHEN and CDR2 is SYDVKM in the germline V gene. This chain's CDR3 is CASSFARDKGYF. Here the CDR3 DNA reads TGTGCCAGCAGTTTTGCCCGGGATAAGGGGTATTTT.

This chain connects TRBV7-9 to TRBJ2-3; 9 nucleotides align to TRBD1. Germline lookup yields CDR1 SEHNR and CDR2 FQNEAQ (reference sequence). CDR3 length equals 14 residues. V trimming: 6 bases; J trimming: 5 bases; junction bases outside the gene matches: 6. The CDR3 protein is CASSPGTGIDTQYF. In DNA, the CDR3 is TGTGCCAGCAGTCCTGGGACAGGGATAGATACGCAGTATTTT.

This clonotype was seen more than once but under ten times. V and J are TRBV24-1 and TRBJ2-7; 9 bases match TRBD2. V dropped 0 bases and J dropped 4; count of bases not matched to a gene: 3. The CDR3 runs to 15 residues. Looked up from germline, CDR1 is KGHDR and CDR2 is SFDVKD. DNA of the CDR3: TGTGCCACCAGTGATTTGTCTAGCGGGAAATACGAGCAGTACTTC. Translation: CATSDLSSGKYEQYF.

This chain uses TRBV28 with TRBJ1-2; 7 positions agree with TRBD1. J gave up 7 bases and V 6 bases, and 11 bases lay outside the gene matches. There are 14 residues in the CDR3. The germline CDR1 and CDR2 sequences are MDHEN and SYDVKM. This CDR3 reads CASRQTRGGSGYTF. For the CDR3, the DNA is TGTGCCAGCAGGCAGACCAGGGGGGGAAGTGGCTACACCTTC.

This clonotype has a handful of counts. The chain combines TRBV20-1 with TRBJ2-7, with a possible D match to TRBD2 (6 bases). The germline V gene has CDR1 DFQATT and CDR2 SNEGSKA (reference sequence). The V end was cut by 5 bases, the J end by 2 bases, with 22 bases between. CDR3 length equals 16 residues. The CDR3 here is CSAGRTLARGTYEQYF. The DNA of the CDR3 is TGCAGTGCTGGGAGGACCCTAGCGAGAGGGACCTACGAGCAGTACTTC.

This clonotype was recorded a few times. The J gene is TRBJ2-7, the V gene TRBV28, with D perhaps matching TRBD1 (6 bases). This CDR3 has 14 residues. With 8 bases removed from V and 2 bases from J, the gap between germline ends came to 16 bases. The germline CDR1 and CDR2 sequences are MDHEN and SYDVKM. The CDR3 bases are TGTGCCAGCGGGGAGACAGGTCCTACCTACGAGCAGTACTTC. Residues: CASGETGPTYEQYF.

The genes are TRBV7-9 and TRBJ1-6; a weak D match, TRBD1 (6 bases). V was pared by 4 bases and J by 2 bases, with 12 bases between. The CDR3 runs 16 residues. Germline V gene lookup returns CDR1 SEHNR and CDR2 FQNEAQ (reference sequence). This chain's CDR3 is CASSSRGGTYNSPLHF. For the CDR3, the DNA is TGTGCCAGCAGCTCCAGAGGGGGGACCTATAATTCACCCCTCCACTTT.

This clonotype has just one count. The chain links TRBV29-1 to TRBJ2-7, with 10 positions matching TRBD2. Germline V gives CDR1 SQVTM, CDR2 ANQGSEA. The CDR3 contains 12 residues. The V and J ends lost 4 bases and 5 bases, in that order; junction bases with no gene match: 2. In DNA form, the CDR3 reads TGCAGCGTTGGCCTAGCGGGAGACGAGCAGTACTTC. Amino acid sequence: CSVGLAGDEQYF.

This clonotype came up a few times. The chain joins TRBV7-9 to TRBJ2-3, with a tentative D call TRBD1 (6 bases). Germline V lookup: CDR1 SEHNR, CDR2 FQNEAQ (reference sequence). With 5 bases removed from V and 0 bases from J, the gap between germline ends came to 12 bases. CDR3 length equals 15 residues. CDR3 sequence (DNA): TGTGCCAGCAGCCCCCGGGACAAGAGCACAGATACGCAGTATTTT. As protein: CASSPRDKSTDTQYF.

This chain uses TRBV28 with TRBJ2-7, with D possibly being TRBD1 (6 bases). Looked up from germline, CDR1 is MDHEN and CDR2 is SYDVKM. The CDR3 is 15 amino acids. Trimming shortened V by 1 base and J by 2 bases, and 12 bases separated the two germline ends. The CDR3 sequence: CASSLSTGQTYEQYF. CDR3 coding DNA: TGTGCCAGCAGTTTATCGACAGGACAGACCTACGAGCAGTACTTC.

On this clonotype: Germline is not matched at one junction end, which may reflect a read error. The chain is built from TRBV24-1 and TRBJ2-7; the match to TRBD1 covers 7 bases. The CDR3 has 13 amino acids. CDR1 is KGHDR, CDR2 SFDVKD, per germline. The CDR3 loop is CAISDSTGYEQYF. In DNA, the CDR3 is TGTGCCATCAGTGATTCGACAGGGTACGAGCAGTACTTC.

The gene calls are TRBV7-2 and TRBJ2-1; D perhaps matches TRBD2 (5 bases). The V gene lost 1 base and the J gene lost 2 bases, with 15 bases spanning the gap. Per germline, CDR1 SGHTA and CDR2 FQGNSA. CDR3 length: 17 residues. The CDR3 region is CASSLGTGARTYNEQFF. The CDR3 DNA follows: TGTGCCAGCAGCTTAGGGACTGGAGCGAGGACCTACAATGAGCAGTTCTTC.

The chain is built from TRBV20-1 and TRBJ2-7, with a weak D call TRBD1 (6 bases). The germline CDR1 and CDR2 sequences are DFQATT and SNEGSKA (reference sequence). V dropped 2 bases and J dropped 4 bases, with 21 bases sitting between them. The CDR3 extends over 16 amino acids. The CDR3 reads CSARNVGQDSGYEQYF. The CDR3 nucleotides are TGCAGTGCTAGAAACGTTGGGCAGGACAGTGGTTACGAGCAGTACTTC.

The chain uses TRBV29-1 and TRBJ2-7, with 11 positions matching TRBD2. Germline values: CDR1 SQVTM, CDR2 ANQGSEA. V lost 6 bases and J lost 3; bases outside the gene matches: 4. The CDR3 has 13 amino acids. The CDR3, as DNA: TGCAGCGTCCTCGGGACTAGCGGCTACGAGCAGTACTTC. Encoded protein: CSVLGTSGYEQYF.

This clonotype appeared once. The gene calls are TRBV6-1 and TRBJ1-1, with TRBD1 matching over 8 bases. Germline V gene sequence: CDR1 MNHNS, CDR2 SASEGT. The CDR3 is 15 residues long. V shed 6 bases and J 6 bases; nucleotides not matched to a gene: 12. CDR3 protein: CASSGQGAYNAEAFF. The CDR3 coding sequence is TGTGCCAGCAGCGGACAGGGAGCATATAACGCTGAAGCTTTCTTT.

The chain is built from TRBV7-2 and TRBJ2-1, with D hard to call. V lost 1 base and J 3 bases, leaving 7 bases between the germline ends. CDR1 is SGHTA and CDR2 is FQGNSA in the germline V gene. The CDR3 length is 14 residues. This CDR3 reads CASSLGSNYNEQFF. The CDR3 DNA reads TGTGCCAGCAGCTTAGGGTCTAACTACAATGAGCAGTTCTTC.

This clonotype was observed a few times. V gene TRBV20-1 combines with J gene TRBJ2-3; a weak D match, TRBD2 (7 bases). Germline-derived CDR1 and CDR2 are DFQATT and SNEGSKA (reference sequence). The CDR3 covers 15 residues. The V gene lost 4 bases and the J gene lost 1 base, with 15 bases spanning the gap. CDR3 loop: CSATIREGGTDTQYF. The CDR3 nucleotides are TGCAGTGCTACAATCAGGGAGGGGGGCACAGATACGCAGTATTTT.